This entry features one T cell receptor (beta chain) sequence. Its antigen is as yet unknown. This entry comes from a study of cytomegalovirus exposure and HLA in healthy donors. Points from the study as a whole: An analysis that came later showed most CMV-associated TCR beta chains appearing HLA-restricted.

The PCR used 60 Vbeta and 13 Jbeta primers. TCRdb's copy holds only in-frame clones and misses some; the assay was immunoSEQ multiplex PCR. The sample has more than 150,000 clones; roughly 84% are singletons. The ends were cut back, 1 base at V and 5 bases at J, with 8 bases in the middle. This CDR3 is 13 amino acids long. CDR1 MGHRA and CDR2 YSYEKL come from the germline V gene. The origin of this receptor is a girl less than two years old in good health and CMV-seronegative. Sequencing was done on a sample of PBMCs. The chain carries TRBV4-1 and TRBJ1-2, with no clear D. As DNA, the CDR3 is TGCGCCAGCAGCCAAGCGGTCGGGTATGGCTACACCTTC. Its translation: CASSQAVGYGYTF.